One and the same sample provided the 29 T cell receptor beta chains below, sequenced in a study of blood T cell repertoires in COVID-19. Assay used: immunoSEQ multiplex PCR; TCRdb lists only in-frame clones, some missing. Here the sample spans about 180,000 clones, roughly 82% being singletons. Input material: PBMCs or T cells enriched from blood (not recorded which). Every receptor here comes from a man between 45 and 60 years old who had recovered from COVID-19.

This clone was seen a few times. The chain has TRBV6-6 and TRBJ1-6, with 8 bases matching TRBD1. CDR3 length: 15 residues. With 7 bases clipped from V and 3 bases from J, the junction kept 5 bases outside the gene matches. Germline CDR1 and CDR2: MNHNY and SVGAGI (reference sequence). The CDR3 region is CASMDRDDYNSPLHF. In nucleotides, the CDR3 is TGTGCCAGCATGGACAGGGATGACTATAATTCACCCCTCCACTTT.

Notes on this clone: At the DNA level, this CDR3 is encoded by other sequences in the same sample as well. This chain joins TRBV3-1 (or the pseudogene TRBV3-2) and TRBJ1-1; D remains ambiguous. The CDR3 is made up of 13 amino acids. Germline values: CDR1 LGHDT, CDR2 YNNKEL (reference sequence). V was shortened by 4 bases and J by 1 base, with 7 bases between the two germline ends. CDR3 in amino acids: CASSRTENTEAFF. CDR3 in DNA: TGTGCCAGCAGCCGTACAGAGAACACTGAAGCTTTCTTT.

As regards this clone: Its ends do not fully match the called genes, so a read error is possible. The J gene is TRBJ1-5, the V gene TRBV5-4; possibly TRBD1 for D (5 bases). The CDR3 covers 19 residues. In germline, CDR1 is SGHNT, CDR2 YYREEE (reference sequence). The CDR3 nucleotides read TGTGCCAGGCGTGGGGCAAGAGACCGCAGATCTCAATCTGTTACTTTCAGGAATTTT. This sequence encodes CARRGARDRRSQSVTFRNF.

CDR3 sequence: CASRAPGTGRLGEQYF. As DNA, the CDR3 is TGTGCCAGCAGGGCCCCTGGGACAGGGAGGTTAGGGGAGCAGTACTTC. The genes are TRBV6-4 and TRBJ2-7; 9 positions agree with TRBD1. V dropped 6 bases and J dropped 7; count of bases not matched to a gene: 16. Looked up from germline, CDR1 is MRHNA and CDR2 is SNTAGT. This CDR3 is built from 16 residues.

This chain joins TRBV5-1 and TRBJ1-3; D is perhaps TRBD1 (6 bases). Germline CDR1 and CDR2: SGHRS and YFSETQ. This CDR3 region has 16 residues. Between the trimmed V and J ends, which lost 0 bases and 3 bases, there was a span of 13 bases. CDR3 sequence: CASSLEPGAVGNTIYF. CDR3 nucleotide sequence: TGCGCCAGCAGCTTGGAACCAGGGGCCGTTGGAAACACCATATATTTT.

This chain links TRBV12-3 or TRBV12-4 with TRBJ1-4, with D perhaps matching TRBD1 (5 bases). CDR3 length: 13 residues. The V gene lost 7 bases and the J gene lost 0 bases, with 6 bases spanning the gap. CDR3 sequence reads: CASKGSTNEKLFF. CDR3 sequence (DNA): TGTGCCAGCAAGGGGTCAACTAATGAAAAACTGTTTTTT.

The V and J genes are TRBV19 and TRBJ1-2, with D tentatively TRBD1 (6 bases). V lost 5 bases to trimming and J lost 3 bases, with 10 bases between them. The germline CDR1 and CDR2 sequences are LNHDA and SQIVND (reference sequence). There are 13 residues in the CDR3. The CDR3 DNA follows: TGTGCCAGTAGTCCGAGGACAGACTATGGCTACACCTTC. Translated: CASSPRTDYGYTF.

The chain is built from TRBV5-1 and TRBJ2-2; no clear D gene. The CDR3 is 13 residues long. Trimming left V 2 bases short and J 3 bases short, with 5 bases between. Germline V gene lookup returns CDR1 SGHRS and CDR2 YFSETQ. CDR3 sequence: CASSLSDTGELFF. The CDR3 bases are TGCGCCAGCAGCTTATCTGACACCGGGGAGCTGTTTTTT. Together with reference TRBV5-1 and TRBJ2-2, the CDR3 gives the full variable domain: KAGVTQTPRYLIKTRGQQVTLSCSPISGHRSVSWYQQTPGQGLQFLFEYFSETQRNKGNFPGRFSGRQFSNSRSEMNVSTLELGDSALYLCASSLSDTGELFFGEGSRLTVL.

The chain couples TRBV5-1 to TRBJ1-2, with a tentative D call TRBD1 (5 bases). CDR1 and CDR2 from the germline V gene are SGHRS and YFSETQ. V was shortened by 3 bases and J by 0 bases, with 15 bases between the two germline ends. The CDR3 has 16 residues. The CDR3 coding sequence is TGCGCCAGCAGCTCCGGCGCAGGGTACTCTAACTATGGCTACACCTTC. Translation gives CASSSGAGYSNYGYTF. Complete variable domain (other parts from reference TRBV5-1 and TRBJ1-2): KAGVTQTPRYLIKTRGQQVTLSCSPISGHRSVSWYQQTPGQGLQFLFEYFSETQRNKGNFPGRFSGRQFSNSRSEMNVSTLELGDSALYLCASSSGAGYSNYGYTFGSGTRLTVV.

V is TRBV30 and J is TRBJ1-4, with 10 bases that match TRBD1. V lost 1 base, J lost 13 bases, and 9 bases stayed unmatched. CDR1 and CDR2 (germline): GTSNPN, SVGIG (reference sequence). This CDR3 is 14 amino acids long. The CDR3 DNA is TGTGCCTGGAGTGGGGGACAGGGGACCAACAGACTGTTTTTT. Protein sequence: CAWSGGQGTNRLFF.

The chain carries TRBV7-9 and TRBJ1-4; tentatively, D is TRBD1 (5 bases). V dropped 2 bases and J dropped 8 bases, with 15 bases sitting between them. The CDR3 has 15 residues. Per germline, CDR1 SEHNR and CDR2 FQNEAQ (reference sequence). The CDR3 protein is CASSLYIGGSEKLFF. CDR3 coding DNA: TGTGCCAGCAGCTTATATATCGGGGGATCGGAAAAACTGTTTTTT.

The V and J genes are TRBV6-5 and TRBJ1-1; 7 nucleotides match TRBD1. V was clipped by 3 bases and J by 4 bases; unmatched bases: 2. The CDR3 runs to 13 residues. Germline V gene sequence: CDR1 MNHEY, CDR2 SVGAGI. CDR3 in DNA: TGTGCCAGCAGTTATCAGGGGGGCACTGAAGCTTTCTTT. Protein product: CASSYQGGTEAFF.

The chain is built from TRBV28 and TRBJ1-2; 11 bases are shared with TRBD1. The CDR3 runs 15 residues. J was trimmed by 4 bases and V by 2 bases; bases with no gene match: 3. Germline V lookup: CDR1 MDHEN, CDR2 SYDVKM. CDR3 sequence: CASSLGTGGVYGYTF. The CDR3, as DNA: TGTGCCAGCAGTTTAGGGACAGGGGGTGTCTATGGCTACACCTTC.

The V and J genes are TRBV19 and TRBJ1-1, with D maybe TRBD1 (6 bases). This CDR3 comprises 15 residues. The V and J ends lost 3 bases and 6 bases respectively, with 17 bases between them. Looked up from germline, CDR1 is LNHDA and CDR2 is SQIVND (reference sequence). The CDR3 here is CASSIGTGLYAEAFF. The CDR3 nucleotides read TGTGCCAGTAGTATCGGAACAGGGTTGTACGCTGAAGCTTTCTTT.

This rearrangement joins TRBV9 to TRBJ1-4; weak D call: TRBD1 (5 bases). Germline loops: CDR1 SGDLS, CDR2 YYNGEE. With 1 base removed from V and 8 bases from J, the gap between germline ends came to 15 bases. The CDR3 extends over 15 amino acids. CDR3 nucleotide sequence: TGTGCCAGCAGCGTAAATCCAGGGATGGGGGAAAAACTGTTTTTT. It specifies CASSVNPGMGEKLFF.

This clone has a single count. The chain uses TRBV4-1 and TRBJ2-7, with D unresolved. The V gene's germline CDR1 is MGHRA and CDR2 YSYEKL. This CDR3 is 16 amino acids long. The V end was cut by 5 bases, the J end by 0 bases, with 17 bases between. CDR3 amino acids: CASSYRGGPSSYEQYF. The CDR3 DNA reads TGCGCCAGCAGCTACCGCGGCGGTCCCAGCTCCTACGAGCAGTACTTC.

The chain couples TRBV2 to TRBJ1-2; 7 bases align to TRBD1. Germline V gene sequence: CDR1 SNHLY, CDR2 FYNNEI. V lost 6 bases and J lost 2; bases outside the gene matches: 3. The length of the CDR3 is 13 residues. The CDR3 nucleotides read TGTGCCAGCAGGGCGGACAGGAACTATGGCTACACCTTC. Translated, it gives CASRADRNYGYTF.

The J gene is TRBJ2-5, the V gene TRBV5-1; D may be TRBD1 (5 bases). Germline assignment: CDR1 SGHRS and CDR2 YFSETQ. V lost 2 bases, J lost 5 bases, and 19 bases lay in between. The CDR3 contains 16 residues. The CDR3 region is CASSLGSTGFEETQYF. The CDR3 DNA sequence: TGCGCCAGCAGCTTAGGATCAACAGGCTTCGAGGAGACCCAGTACTTC.

The chain carries TRBV7-9 and TRBJ1-1; D is undetermined. V was shortened by 7 bases and J by 0 bases, with 18 bases between the two germline ends. CDR1 is SEHNR, CDR2 FQNEAQ, per germline (reference sequence). CDR3 length: 16 residues. CDR3 region: CASTYRRGGMNTEAFF. CDR3 nucleotides: TGTGCCAGCACCTACCGCCGCGGAGGGATGAACACTGAAGCTTTCTTT.

In its sample, this clone was seen many times. This sequence joins TRBV20-1 and TRBJ2-1, with TRBD1 matching 7 bases. V was clipped by 3 bases and J by 6 bases; unmatched bases: 8. This CDR3 contains 14 residues. Germline values: CDR1 DFQATT, CDR2 SNEGSKA (reference sequence). Here the CDR3 DNA reads TGCAGTGCTAGTTGGAGACAGGGAACCAATGAGCAGTTCTTC. This sequence encodes CSASWRQGTNEQFF.

CDR3 residues: CASSESRENYGYTF. The CDR3 DNA sequence: TGCGCCAGCAGTGAGTCGAGAGAGAACTATGGCTACACCTTC. This chain links TRBV10-1 with TRBJ1-2, with unresolved D. Germline loops: CDR1 WNHNN, CDR2 SYGVQD (reference sequence). V was trimmed by 0 bases and J by 2 bases, leaving 7 bases between them. This CDR3 is 14 amino acids long.

V usage is TRBV14 and J usage is TRBJ1-2; the match to TRBD1 covers 7 bases. This CDR3 spans 13 amino acids. V lost 4 bases, J lost 7 bases, and 6 bases stayed unmatched. Germline CDR1 reads SGHDN; CDR2 reads FVKESK. The DNA for the CDR3 is TGTGCCAGCAGCCGGGACAGCCTAATTGGCTACACCTTC. The encoded protein is CASSRDSLIGYTF.

The genes are TRBV2 and TRBJ1-1; 9 bases fit TRBD1. V dropped 6 bases and J dropped 5; count of bases not matched to a gene: 10. Germline values: CDR1 SNHLY, CDR2 FYNNEI. CDR3 length: 15 amino acids. CDR3 in DNA: TGTGCCAGCAGGAAACAGACAGGGGGAGATACTGAAGCTTTCTTT. Translated, it gives CASRKQTGGDTEAFF.

V is TRBV5-4 and J is TRBJ2-7; D remains ambiguous. Trimming cost V 3 bases and J 6 bases, with 13 bases left between them. The CDR3 runs to 13 residues. Per the germline V gene, CDR1 is SGHNT and CDR2 is YYREEE (reference sequence). CDR3 nucleotide sequence: TGTGCCAGCAGCTCCCCAGGTTCCGGCGAGCAGTACTTC. It is translated as CASSSPGSGEQYF.

The J gene is TRBJ1-1, the V gene TRBV7-5; TRBD1 reflects the table's D call only, with no check against the DNA. TRBV7-5 is given as a pseudogene. CDR3 length: 14 amino acids. CDR3 sequence: CARSFKAGATEAFF. DNA of the CDR3: TGTGCCAGAAGCTTCAAGGCAGGGGCCACTGAAGCTTTCTTT.

This chain uses TRBV5-6 with TRBJ1-4; the D gene is possibly TRBD1 (5 bases). The CDR3 runs to 14 residues. V was cut by 5 bases and J by 8 bases, with 16 bases left in between. Germline assignment: CDR1 SGHDT and CDR2 YYEEEE. The CDR3 DNA reads as TGTGCCAGCAGACCCACGGGGGGAGGCGAAAAACTGTTTTTT. As protein: CASRPTGGGEKLFF.

The CDR3: CASSRTGSPPLHF. As DNA, the CDR3 is TGTGCCAGCAGTCGTACAGGGAGTCCCCCCCTCCACTTT. The V call is TRBV28, the J call TRBJ1-6, with D tentatively TRBD1 (6 bases). The CDR3 is 13 residues long. CDR1 and CDR2 from the germline V gene are MDHEN and SYDVKM. Deletions cut 5 bases from V and 13 bases from J, with 15 bases between.

V usage is TRBV27 and J usage is TRBJ1-1; D gene unclear. The CDR3 consists of 13 residues. The germline V gene has CDR1 MNHEY and CDR2 SMNVEV (reference sequence). CDR3 in amino acids: CASSRSPHTEAFF. The DNA for the CDR3 is TGTGCTTCCTCGCGGTCACCCCACACTGAAGCTTTCTTT.

The gene calls are TRBV27 and TRBJ1-4, with a weak D call TRBD1 (5 bases). Trimming took off 6 bases at V and 3 bases at J, with 11 bases between the two ends. This CDR3 comprises 14 residues. Per germline, CDR1 MNHEY and CDR2 SMNVEV (reference sequence). The CDR3 nucleotides are TGTGCCAGCAGGCGCCAGGGTGCTAATGAAAAACTGTTTTTT. This translates into CASRRQGANEKLFF.